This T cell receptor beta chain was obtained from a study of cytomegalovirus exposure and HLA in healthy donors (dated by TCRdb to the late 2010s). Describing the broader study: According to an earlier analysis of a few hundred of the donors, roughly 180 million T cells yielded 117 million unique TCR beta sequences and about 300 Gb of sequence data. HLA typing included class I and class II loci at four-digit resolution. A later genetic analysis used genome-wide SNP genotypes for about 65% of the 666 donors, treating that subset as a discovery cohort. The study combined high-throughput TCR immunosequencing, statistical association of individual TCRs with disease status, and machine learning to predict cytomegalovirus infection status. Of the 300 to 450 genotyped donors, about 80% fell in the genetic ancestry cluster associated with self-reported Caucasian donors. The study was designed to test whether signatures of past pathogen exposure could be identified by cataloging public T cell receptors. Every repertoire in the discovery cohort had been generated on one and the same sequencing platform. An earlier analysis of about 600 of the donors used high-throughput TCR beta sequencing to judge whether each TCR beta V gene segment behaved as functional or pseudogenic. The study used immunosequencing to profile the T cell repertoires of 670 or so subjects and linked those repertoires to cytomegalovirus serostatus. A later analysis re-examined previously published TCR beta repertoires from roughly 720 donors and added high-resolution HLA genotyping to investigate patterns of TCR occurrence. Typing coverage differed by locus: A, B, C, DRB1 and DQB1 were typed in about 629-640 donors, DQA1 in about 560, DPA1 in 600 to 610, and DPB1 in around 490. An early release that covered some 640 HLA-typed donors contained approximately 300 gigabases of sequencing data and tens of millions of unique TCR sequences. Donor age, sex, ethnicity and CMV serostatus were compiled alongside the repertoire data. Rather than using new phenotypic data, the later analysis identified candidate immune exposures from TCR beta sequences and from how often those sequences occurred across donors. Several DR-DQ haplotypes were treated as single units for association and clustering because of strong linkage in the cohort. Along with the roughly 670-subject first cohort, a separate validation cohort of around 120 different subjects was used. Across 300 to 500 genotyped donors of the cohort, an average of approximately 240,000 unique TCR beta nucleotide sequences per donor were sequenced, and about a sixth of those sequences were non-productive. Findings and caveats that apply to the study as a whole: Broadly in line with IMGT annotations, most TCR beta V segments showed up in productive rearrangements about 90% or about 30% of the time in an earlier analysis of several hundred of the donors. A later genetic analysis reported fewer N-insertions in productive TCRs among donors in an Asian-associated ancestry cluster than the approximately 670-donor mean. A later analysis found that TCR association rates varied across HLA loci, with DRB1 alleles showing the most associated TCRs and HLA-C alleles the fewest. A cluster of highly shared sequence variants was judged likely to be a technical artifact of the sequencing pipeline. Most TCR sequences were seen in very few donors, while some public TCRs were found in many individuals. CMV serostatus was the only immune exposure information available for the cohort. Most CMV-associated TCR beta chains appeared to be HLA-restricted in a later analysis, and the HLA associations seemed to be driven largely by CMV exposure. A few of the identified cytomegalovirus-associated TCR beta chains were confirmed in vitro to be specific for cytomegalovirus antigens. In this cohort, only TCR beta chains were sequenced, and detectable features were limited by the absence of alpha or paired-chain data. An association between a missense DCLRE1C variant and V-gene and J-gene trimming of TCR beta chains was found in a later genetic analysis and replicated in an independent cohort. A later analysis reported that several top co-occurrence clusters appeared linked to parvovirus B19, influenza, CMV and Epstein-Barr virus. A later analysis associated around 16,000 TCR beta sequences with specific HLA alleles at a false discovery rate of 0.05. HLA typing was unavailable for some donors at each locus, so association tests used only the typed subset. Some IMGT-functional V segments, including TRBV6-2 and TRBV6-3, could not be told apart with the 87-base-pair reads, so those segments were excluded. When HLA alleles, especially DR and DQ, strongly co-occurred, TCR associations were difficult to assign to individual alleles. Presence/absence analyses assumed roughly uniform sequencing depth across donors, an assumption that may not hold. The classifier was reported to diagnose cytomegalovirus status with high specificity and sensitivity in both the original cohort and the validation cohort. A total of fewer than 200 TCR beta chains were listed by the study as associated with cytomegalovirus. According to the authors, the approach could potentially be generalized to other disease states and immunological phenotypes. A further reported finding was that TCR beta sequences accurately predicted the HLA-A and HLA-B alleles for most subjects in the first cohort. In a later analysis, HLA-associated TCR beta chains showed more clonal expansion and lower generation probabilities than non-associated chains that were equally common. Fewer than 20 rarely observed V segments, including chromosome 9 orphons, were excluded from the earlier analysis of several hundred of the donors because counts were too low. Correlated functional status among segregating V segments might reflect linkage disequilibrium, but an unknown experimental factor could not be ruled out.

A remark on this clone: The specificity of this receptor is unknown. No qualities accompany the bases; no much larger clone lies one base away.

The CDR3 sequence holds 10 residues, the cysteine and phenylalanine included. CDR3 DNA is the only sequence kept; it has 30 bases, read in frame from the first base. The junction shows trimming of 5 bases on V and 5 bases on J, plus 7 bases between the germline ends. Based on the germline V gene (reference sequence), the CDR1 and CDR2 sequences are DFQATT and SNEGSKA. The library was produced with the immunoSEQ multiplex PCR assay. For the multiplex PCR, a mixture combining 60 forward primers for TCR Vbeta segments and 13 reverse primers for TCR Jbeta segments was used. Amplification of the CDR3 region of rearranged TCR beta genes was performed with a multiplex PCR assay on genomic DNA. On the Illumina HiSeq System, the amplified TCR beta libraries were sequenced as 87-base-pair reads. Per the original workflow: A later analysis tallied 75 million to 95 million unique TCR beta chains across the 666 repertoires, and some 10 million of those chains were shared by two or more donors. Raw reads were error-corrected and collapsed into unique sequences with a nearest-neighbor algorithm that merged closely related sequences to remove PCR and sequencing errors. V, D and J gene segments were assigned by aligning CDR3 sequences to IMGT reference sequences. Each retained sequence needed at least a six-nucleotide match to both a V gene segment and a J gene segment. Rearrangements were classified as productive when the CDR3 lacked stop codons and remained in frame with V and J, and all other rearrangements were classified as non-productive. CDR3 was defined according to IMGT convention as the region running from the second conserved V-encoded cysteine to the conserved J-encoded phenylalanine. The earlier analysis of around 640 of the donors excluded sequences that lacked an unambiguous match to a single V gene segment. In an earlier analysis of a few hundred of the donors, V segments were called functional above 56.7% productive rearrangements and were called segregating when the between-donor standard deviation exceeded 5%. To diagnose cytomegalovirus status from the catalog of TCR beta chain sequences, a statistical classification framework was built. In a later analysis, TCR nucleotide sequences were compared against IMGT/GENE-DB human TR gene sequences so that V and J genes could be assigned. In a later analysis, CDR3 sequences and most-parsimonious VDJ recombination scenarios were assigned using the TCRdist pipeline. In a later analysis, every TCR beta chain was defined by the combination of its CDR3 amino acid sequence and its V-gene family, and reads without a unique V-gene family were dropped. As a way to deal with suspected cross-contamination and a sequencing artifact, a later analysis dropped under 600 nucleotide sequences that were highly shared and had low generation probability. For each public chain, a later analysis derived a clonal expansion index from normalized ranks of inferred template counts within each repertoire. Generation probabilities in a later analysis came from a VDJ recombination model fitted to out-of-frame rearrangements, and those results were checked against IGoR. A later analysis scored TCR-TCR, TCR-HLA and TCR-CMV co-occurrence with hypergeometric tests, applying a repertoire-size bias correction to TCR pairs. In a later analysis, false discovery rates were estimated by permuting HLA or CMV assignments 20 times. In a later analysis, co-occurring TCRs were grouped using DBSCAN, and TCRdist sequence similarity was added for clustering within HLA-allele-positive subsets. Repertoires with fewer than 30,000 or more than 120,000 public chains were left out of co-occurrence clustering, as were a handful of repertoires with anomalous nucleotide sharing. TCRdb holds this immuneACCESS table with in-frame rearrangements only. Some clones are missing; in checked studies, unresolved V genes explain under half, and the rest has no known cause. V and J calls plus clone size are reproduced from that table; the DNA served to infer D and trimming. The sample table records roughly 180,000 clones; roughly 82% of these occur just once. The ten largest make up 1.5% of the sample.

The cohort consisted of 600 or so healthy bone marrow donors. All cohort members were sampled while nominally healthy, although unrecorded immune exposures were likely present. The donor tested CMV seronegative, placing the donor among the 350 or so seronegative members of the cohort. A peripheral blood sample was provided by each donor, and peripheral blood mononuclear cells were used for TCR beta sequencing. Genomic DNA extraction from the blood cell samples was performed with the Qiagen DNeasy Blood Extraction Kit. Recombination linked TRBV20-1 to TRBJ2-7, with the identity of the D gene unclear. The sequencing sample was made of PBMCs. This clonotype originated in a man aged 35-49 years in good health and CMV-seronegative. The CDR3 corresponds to CSALDDEQYF. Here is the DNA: TGCAGTGCTCTAGACGACGAGCAGTACTTC.